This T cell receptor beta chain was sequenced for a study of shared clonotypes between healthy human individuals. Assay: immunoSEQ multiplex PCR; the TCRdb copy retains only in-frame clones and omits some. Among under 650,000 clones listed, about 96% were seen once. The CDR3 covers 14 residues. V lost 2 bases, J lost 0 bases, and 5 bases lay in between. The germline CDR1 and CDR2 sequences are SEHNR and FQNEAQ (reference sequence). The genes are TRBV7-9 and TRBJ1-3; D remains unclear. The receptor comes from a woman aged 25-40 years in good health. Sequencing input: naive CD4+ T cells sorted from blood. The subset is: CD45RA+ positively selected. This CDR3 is CASSLPGSGNTIYF. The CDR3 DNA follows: TGTGCCAGCAGCTTACCCGGCTCTGGAAACACCATATATTTT.